Each of the 22 T cell receptor beta chains below was sequenced from the same sample in a study of T cell repertoires in cytomegalovirus infection. TCRdb itself ran the reads through MiXCR, one entry per CDR3 protein. The data contain roughly 860,000 distinct CDR3 sequences, approximately 30% of them singletons. Their antigens remain unidentified. Sequencing used cultured CD8+ T cells from PBMCs, obtained from culture after CMV antigen stimulation. The receptors originated from a human donor in good health (CMV status not recorded). Some clones in this sample may be carry-over from other donors' samples.

The chain recombines TRBV9 with TRBJ2-3, with D possibly called TRBD1 or TRBD2 (5 bases each). The CDR3 length is 16 residues. The V and J ends lost 0 bases and 2 bases respectively, with 13 bases between them. Germline CDR1 is SGDLS and CDR2 is YYNGEE. The CDR3 DNA reads TGTGCCAGCAGCGTAGAATCTGGGGGACCCACAGATACGCAGTATTTT. It encodes CASSVESGGPTDTQYF.

CDR3 DNA sequence: TGCAGTGCTATAGGGACTAGCGGGGGGTTGGAGACCCAGTACTTC. This gives the protein CSAIGTSGGLETQYF. V is TRBV20-1 and J is TRBJ2-5, with 15 positions matching TRBD2. This CDR3 has 15 amino acids. The germline V gene encodes CDR1 DFQATT and CDR2 SNEGSKA (reference sequence). J gave up 5 bases and V 4 bases, and 5 bases lay outside the gene matches.

This clonotype appeared many times. This sequence joins TRBV7-8 and TRBJ2-5, with 10 bases that match TRBD2. J lost 0 bases, V lost 2 bases, and 6 bases had no gene match. The CDR3 is made up of 17 amino acids. Germline-derived CDR1 and CDR2 are SGHVS and FQNEAQ. As DNA, the CDR3 is TGTGCCAGCAGCTTAACACTAGCGGGGCCGTACCAAGAGACCCAGTACTTC. This encodes CASSLTLAGPYQETQYF. Full variable domain (remainder filled in from reference TRBV7-8 and TRBJ2-5): GAGVSQSPRYKVAKRGQDVALRCDPISGHVSLFWYQQALGQGPEFLTYFQNEAQLDKSGLPSDRFFAERPEGSVSTLKIQRTQQEDSAVYLCASSLTLAGPYQETQYFGPGTRLLVL.

This clonotype was counted at least ten times. This rearrangement joins TRBV12-3 or TRBV12-4 to TRBJ1-4, with D uncertain. Trimming removed 5 bases from V and 0 bases from J, with 7 bases in between. This CDR3 comprises 14 residues. The CDR3 sequence is CASSPPATNEKLFF. Here the CDR3 DNA reads TGTGCCAGCAGTCCCCCTGCAACTAATGAAAAACTGTTTTTT.

The CDR3 DNA follows: TGTGCCAGCAGCCACAGACAGGAGGTTAACTATGGCTACACCTTC. This encodes CASSHRQEVNYGYTF. The rearrangement joins TRBV3-1 to TRBJ1-2; a possible D gene is TRBD1 (6 bases). Trimming removed 3 bases from V and 1 base from J, with 12 bases in between. Germline values: CDR1 LGHDT, CDR2 YNNKEL (reference sequence). The CDR3 spans 15 residues.

This sequence joins TRBV7-9 and TRBJ2-7; D is undetermined. V was shortened by 3 bases and J by 2 bases, with 5 bases between the two germline ends. There are 12 residues in the CDR3. The germline V gene has CDR1 SEHNR and CDR2 FQNEAQ (reference sequence). CDR3 amino acids: CASSFNPYEQYF. For the CDR3, the DNA is TGTGCCAGCAGCTTTAACCCCTACGAGCAGTACTTC.

The rearrangement joins TRBV15 to TRBJ2-7, with D unclear. V was shortened by 5 bases and J by 1 base, with 6 bases between the two germline ends. Germline-derived CDR1 and CDR2 are LNHNV and YYDKDF (reference sequence). The CDR3 has 12 amino acids. The chain's CDR3 is CATSGRSYEQYF. CDR3 coding DNA: TGTGCCACCAGCGGCCGATCCTACGAGCAGTACTTC. The full variable domain, rest sourced from reference TRBV15 and TRBJ2-7, is DAMVIQNPRYQVTQFGKPVTLSCSQTLNHNVMYWYQQKSSQAPKLLFHYYDKDFNNEADTPDNFQSRRPNTSFCFLDIRSPGLGDTAMYLCATSGRSYEQYFGPGTRLTVT.

The chain combines TRBV7-9 with TRBJ2-3; 9 bases align to TRBD1. The CDR3 spans 19 residues. The J segment lost 2 bases and the V segment lost 8 bases, leaving 20 bases of the junction unmatched. Germline CDR1 SEHNR, CDR2 FQNEAQ (reference sequence). CDR3 nucleotide sequence: TGTGCCAGCGAAGGTCCTCCGGACAGGGGTTTTGCAGACACAGATACGCAGTATTTT. Its protein product is CASEGPPDRGFADTDTQYF.

This clonotype was counted ten times or more. The rearrangement joins TRBV7-2 to TRBJ2-2; D is undetermined. Germline values: CDR1 SGHTA, CDR2 FQGNSA. V was clipped by 5 bases and J by 8 bases, with 3 bases between them. The CDR3 spans 10 residues. CDR3 DNA sequence: TGTGCCAGCAGCGGAGGGGAGCTGTTTTTT. Translating it yields CASSGGELFF.

Note on this clonotype: A far larger clone is off by one base, so a read error is likely. The chain employs TRBV7-2 and TRBJ2-1, with a tentative D call TRBD1 (6 bases). This CDR3 spans 13 amino acids. Germline V CDR1 and CDR2: SGHTA, FQGNSA. CDR3 loop: CANSLGGSNEQFF. DNA for the CDR3: TGTGCCAACAGCTTAGGGGGTTCGAATGAGCAGTTCTTC. The full variable domain, in which reference TRBV7-2 and TRBJ2-1 provide the parts outside the CDR3, is GAGVSQSPSNKVTEKGKDVELRCDPISGHTALYWYRQSLGQGLEFLIYFQGNSAPDKSGLPSDRFSAERTGGSVSTLTIQRTQQEDSAVYLCANSLGGSNEQFFGPGTRLTVL.

This clonotype appeared many times. The genes are TRBV7-2 and TRBJ1-1; D uncertain. Germline CDR1 and CDR2: SGHTA and FQGNSA. The CDR3 spans 15 residues. V was cut by 5 bases and J by 0 bases, with 13 bases left in between. CDR3 region: CASSPRTVMNTEAFF. CDR3 nucleotides: TGTGCCAGCAGCCCCCGGACGGTGATGAACACTGAAGCTTTCTTT.

J is TRBJ1-1 and V is TRBV6-2 or TRBV6-3; no firm D call. The length of the CDR3 is 15 residues. Trimming took 0 bases from V and 0 from J, leaving 8 bases between them. The germline V gene has CDR1 MNHEY and CDR2 SVGEGT. CDR3 nucleotides: TGTGCCAGCAGTTACTCCCGGGCCCTGAACACTGAAGCTTTCTTT. Amino acids: CASSYSRALNTEAFF.

This chain joins TRBV7-4 and TRBJ2-6, with D unresolved. Germline V gene data show CDR1 as SGHVT and CDR2 as SQSDAQ. Trimming pared 2 bases from V and 9 bases from J, leaving 8 bases between. CDR3 length: 13 residues. The CDR3 loop reads CASSLPRLNVLTF. CDR3 DNA sequence: TGTGCCAGCAGCTTACCAAGACTCAACGTCCTGACTTTC.

The table lists this clonotype with a few counts. The J gene is TRBJ2-2, the V gene TRBV5-4, with D possibly matching TRBD2 (5 bases). Trimming removed 4 bases at V and 4 bases at J, with 11 bases between. Germline V CDR1 and CDR2: SGHNT, YYREEE (reference sequence). CDR3 length: 14 amino acids. CDR3 coding DNA: TGTGCCAGCAGCCGCCACGAGGGCACCGGGGAGCTGTTTTTT. Translation: CASSRHEGTGELFF. The variable domain in full, with the rest retrieved from reference TRBV5-4 and TRBJ2-2, is ETGVTQSPTHLIKTRGQQVTLRCSSQSGHNTVSWYQQALGQGPQFIFQYYREEENGRGNFPPRFSGLQFPNYSSELNVNALELDDSALYLCASSRHEGTGELFFGEGSRLTVL.

The chain links TRBV4-1 to TRBJ2-1; unclear D gene. CDR1 and CDR2 (germline): MGHRA, YSYEKL. V was pared by 0 bases and J by 8 bases, with 8 bases between. There are 13 residues in the CDR3. DNA for the CDR3: TGCGCCAGCAGCCAAGAGAGCCCCGATGAGCAGTTCTTC. Amino acids: CASSQESPDEQFF.

The rearrangement links TRBV4-1 to TRBJ2-5, with TRBD1 as a possible D gene (6 bases). V lost 1 base to trimming and J lost 2 bases, with 11 bases between them. The CDR3 consists of 15 residues. Germline V CDR1 and CDR2: MGHRA, YSYEKL. CDR3 residues: CASSQVIGQQETQYF. CDR3 nucleotides: TGCGCCAGCAGCCAAGTCATAGGACAGCAAGAGACCCAGTACTTC.

In its sample, this clonotype was seen many times. The rearrangement links TRBV7-2 to TRBJ2-5; 10 bases map to TRBD1. With V trimmed by 5 bases and J by 5 bases, 8 bases remained unmatched. The germline gives CDR1 SGHTA, CDR2 FQGNSA. The CDR3 spans 15 residues. This CDR3 is CASSAAGTGDETQYF. CDR3 coding DNA: TGTGCCAGCAGCGCAGCCGGGACAGGGGACGAGACCCAGTACTTC. Full variable domain (missing parts from reference TRBV7-2 and TRBJ2-5): GAGVSQSPSNKVTEKGKDVELRCDPISGHTALYWYRQSLGQGLEFLIYFQGNSAPDKSGLPSDRFSAERTGGSVSTLTIQRTQQEDSAVYLCASSAAGTGDETQYFGPGTRLLVL.

The chain employs TRBV6-5 and TRBJ1-4; 8 nucleotides align to TRBD1. The V and J ends lost 4 bases and 4 bases, in that order; junction bases with no gene match: 5. The CDR3 spans 15 residues. The germline V gene encodes CDR1 MNHEY and CDR2 SVGAGI. DNA for the CDR3: TGTGCCAGCAGTTCCATGACAGGGGTTAATGAAAAACTGTTTTTT. Translated, it gives CASSSMTGVNEKLFF.

Only a few counts were recorded for this clonotype. The CDR3 sequence is CASSSGTGRNTQYF. As DNA, the CDR3 is TGTGCCAGCAGCTCTGGGACAGGGAGGAATACGCAGTATTTT. This rearrangement joins TRBV7-4 to TRBJ2-3; 9 nucleotides agree with TRBD1. The CDR3 has 14 amino acids. The germline V gene has CDR1 SGHVT and CDR2 SQSDAQ. V trimming: 4 bases; J trimming: 7 bases; junction bases outside the gene matches: 6.

In regard to this clonotype: A much larger clone sits a single nucleotide away, making a read error possible. V gene TRBV7-9 combines with J gene TRBJ2-7, with TRBD1 as a possible D gene (6 bases). Trimming left V 6 bases short and J 1 base short, with 10 bases between. From germline, CDR1 is SEHNR and CDR2 FQNEAQ (reference sequence). The CDR3 sequence is 13 residues long. The CDR3 is CASRPRGSYEQYV. CDR3 sequence (DNA): TGTGCCAGCAGACCCAGGGGTTCCTACGAGCAGTACGTC.

CDR3 in amino acids: CASSQADELRNQPQHF. DNA of the CDR3: TGTGCCAGCAGCCAGGCGGACGAGCTTCGCAATCAGCCCCAGCATTTT. This chain joins TRBV4-2 and TRBJ1-5; D not resolved. CDR3 size: 16 residues. Germline V lookup: CDR1 LGHNA, CDR2 YNFKEQ. V was trimmed by 3 bases and J by 2 bases, leaving 14 bases between them.

The J gene is TRBJ1-6, the V gene TRBV10-2; D is unclear. CDR1 is WSHSY, CDR2 SAAADI, per germline. Trimming shortened V by 2 bases and J by 7 bases, and 12 bases separated the two germline ends. The CDR3 spans 15 residues. This CDR3 reads CASSERPVENSPLHF. For the CDR3, the DNA is TGCGCCAGCAGTGAGAGGCCAGTTGAGAATTCACCCCTCCACTTT.